These 10 T cell receptor beta chains came from one sample sequenced in a study of cytotoxic CD8 clonotypes in ibrutinib-treated CLL. The data were produced by immunoSEQ multiplex PCR, yet TCRdb's version contains in-frame clones alone and is incomplete. This sample has over 95,000 clones, with roughly 57% found just once. The sample here was PBMCs, taken after 24 months of ibrutinib treatment. The source is a human donor with chronic lymphocytic leukemia.

The table lists this clone with a few counts. The chain has TRBV6-1 and TRBJ1-6; 7 bases align to TRBD1. The CDR3 contains 15 residues. Germline CDR1 is MNHNS and CDR2 is SASEGT. The ends lost 4 bases at V and 7 bases at J; junction bases unmatched: 7. The CDR3 coding sequence is TGTGCCAGCAGTGGCCGGGACAGACAAAATTCACCCCTCCACTTT. It specifies CASSGRDRQNSPLHF.

The rearrangement uses TRBV2 and TRBJ2-6; D possibly corresponds to TRBD1 (6 bases). Germline V lookup: CDR1 SNHLY, CDR2 FYNNEI. Trimming cost V 7 bases and J 0 bases, with 10 bases left between them. The CDR3 covers 15 residues. CDR3 in amino acids: CASTDRSSGANVLTF. The CDR3 coding sequence is TGTGCCAGCACGGACAGAAGCTCTGGGGCCAACGTCCTGACTTTC.

The chain links TRBV23-1 to TRBJ2-7; TRBD1 might be the D (6 bases). TRBV23-1 is filed as an ORF, its function uncertain. CDR3 length equals 15 residues. V lost 0 bases and J 3 bases, leaving 12 bases between the germline ends. This CDR3 is CASSQSWQGRYEQYF. As DNA, the CDR3 is TGCGCCAGCAGTCAATCGTGGCAGGGGCGCTACGAGCAGTACTTC.

The chain combines TRBV5-6 with TRBJ2-1, with a possible D match to TRBD2 (6 bases). The CDR3 is 13 residues long. The germline V gene encodes CDR1 SGHDT and CDR2 YYEEEE. Trimming removed 6 bases from V and 3 bases from J, with 10 bases in between. CDR3 sequence reads: CASTRGLYNEQFF. CDR3 DNA: TGTGCCAGCACCCGGGGACTCTACAATGAGCAGTTCTTC.

In this sample, this clone turned up a few times. The gene calls are TRBV7-2 and TRBJ1-5, with 11 bases aligning to TRBD1. CDR3 length equals 15 residues. Trimming at V came to 4 bases and at J to 6 bases, leaving 5 bases not matched to a gene. Germline V gene lookup returns CDR1 SGHTA and CDR2 FQGNSA. For the CDR3, the DNA is TGTGCCAGCAGCTCCGGGACAGGGGGGTTTCAGCCCCAGCATTTT. This gives the protein CASSSGTGGFQPQHF.

The table lists this clone with a few counts. The V call is TRBV5-1, the J call TRBJ2-1; 10 bases agree with TRBD2. The CDR3 loop spans 19 amino acids. CDR1 is SGHRS, CDR2 YFSETQ, per germline. The junction had 15 bases not matched to a gene; V was cut back by 4 bases and J by 2 bases. CDR3 sequence: CASSTYGTAGGTTYNEQFF. The CDR3 DNA is TGCGCCAGCAGCACCTATGGGACAGCGGGGGGGACCACCTACAATGAGCAGTTCTTC. Drawing the rest from reference TRBV5-1 and TRBJ2-1, the complete variable domain is KAGVTQTPRYLIKTRGQQVTLSCSPISGHRSVSWYQQTPGQGLQFLFEYFSETQRNKGNFPGRFSGRQFSNSRSEMNVSTLELGDSALYLCASSTYGTAGGTTYNEQFFGPGTRLTVL.

The genes are TRBV7-3 and TRBJ2-7, with 10 nucleotides matching TRBD2. Germline CDR1 reads SGHTA; CDR2 reads FQGTGA. After removal of 4 bases from V and 6 bases from J, the junction contained 3 bases not matched to a gene. The CDR3 runs 13 residues. This CDR3 reads CASSSGLASEQYF. As DNA, the CDR3 is TGTGCCAGCAGCTCGGGACTAGCGAGCGAGCAGTACTTC.

This clone appeared a few times. This chain joins TRBV27 and TRBJ2-5; 9 bases map to TRBD1. The V gene's germline CDR1 is MNHEY and CDR2 SMNVEV (reference sequence). The CDR3 covers 16 residues. The V and J ends lost 2 bases and 2 bases, in that order; junction bases with no gene match: 6. This CDR3 reads CASSLRQGGRQETQYF. CDR3 bases: TGTGCCAGCAGTTTAAGACAGGGGGGTCGACAAGAGACCCAGTACTTC.

This rearrangement joins TRBV18 to TRBJ2-7; 11 bases map to TRBD2. The germline CDR1 and CDR2 sequences are KGHSH and LQKENI. V lost 5 bases to trimming and J lost 5 bases; unmatched junction nucleotides: 2. This CDR3 comprises 13 residues. CDR3 nucleotide sequence: TGTGCCAGCTCAACACTAGCGGGGGACGAGCAGTACTTC. The encoded protein is CASSTLAGDEQYF.

The gene calls are TRBV7-3 and TRBJ2-3; D unresolved. The CDR3 totals 14 residues. Germline CDR1 reads SGHTA; CDR2 reads FQGTGA. V lost 2 bases and J lost 4, with 10 bases in between. The CDR3 reads CASSLLGFADTQYF. In DNA form, the CDR3 reads TGTGCCAGCAGCTTACTCGGGTTCGCAGATACGCAGTATTTT.